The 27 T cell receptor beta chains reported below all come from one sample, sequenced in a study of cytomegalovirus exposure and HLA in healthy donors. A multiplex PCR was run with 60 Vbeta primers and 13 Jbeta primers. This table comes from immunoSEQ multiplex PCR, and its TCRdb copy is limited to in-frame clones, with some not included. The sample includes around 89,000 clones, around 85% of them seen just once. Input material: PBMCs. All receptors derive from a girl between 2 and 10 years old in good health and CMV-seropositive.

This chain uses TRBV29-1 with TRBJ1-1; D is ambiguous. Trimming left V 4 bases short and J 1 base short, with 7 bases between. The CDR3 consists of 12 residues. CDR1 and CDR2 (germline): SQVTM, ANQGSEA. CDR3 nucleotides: TGCAGCGTTGCTGTCCCGAACACTGAAGCTTTCTTT. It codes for CSVAVPNTEAFF.

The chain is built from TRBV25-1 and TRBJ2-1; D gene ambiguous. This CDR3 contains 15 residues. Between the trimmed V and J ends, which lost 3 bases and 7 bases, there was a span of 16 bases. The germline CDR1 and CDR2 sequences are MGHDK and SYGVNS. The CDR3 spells CASSDSPIGTNEQFF. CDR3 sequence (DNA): TGTGCCAGCAGTGATAGTCCTATCGGTACGAATGAGCAGTTCTTC.

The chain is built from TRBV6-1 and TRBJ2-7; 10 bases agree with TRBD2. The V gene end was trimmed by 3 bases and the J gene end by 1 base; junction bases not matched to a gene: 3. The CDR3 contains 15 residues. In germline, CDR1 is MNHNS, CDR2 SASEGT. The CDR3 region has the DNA TGTGCCAGCAGTGATCCTAGCGGGAGTTCCTACGAGCAGTACTTC. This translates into CASSDPSGSSYEQYF.

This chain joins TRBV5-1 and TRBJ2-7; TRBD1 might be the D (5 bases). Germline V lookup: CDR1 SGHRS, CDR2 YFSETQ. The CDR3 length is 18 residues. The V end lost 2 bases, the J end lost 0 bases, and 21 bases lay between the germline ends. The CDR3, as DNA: TGCGCCAGCAGCTTAATGACAGCTTCAATAACGAGCTCCTACGAGCAGTACTTC. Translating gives CASSLMTASITSSYEQYF.

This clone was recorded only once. In DNA, the CDR3 is TGTGCTAGTGGTTTGGGACTAGCGGGTTACAATGAGCAGTTCTTC. The encoded protein is CASGLGLAGYNEQFF. The chain links TRBV12-5 to TRBJ2-1; 10 positions agree with TRBD2. Germline V gives CDR1 LGHNT, CDR2 FRNRAP. Trimming cost V 1 base and J 4 bases; bases outside gene matches: 1. The CDR3 sequence is 15 residues long.

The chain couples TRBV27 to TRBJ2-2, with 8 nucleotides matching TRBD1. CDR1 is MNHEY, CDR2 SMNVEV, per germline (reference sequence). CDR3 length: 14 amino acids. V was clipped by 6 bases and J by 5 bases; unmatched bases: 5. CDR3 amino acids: CASSSDRATGELFF. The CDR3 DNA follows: TGTGCCAGCAGCTCGGACAGGGCGACCGGGGAGCTGTTTTTT.

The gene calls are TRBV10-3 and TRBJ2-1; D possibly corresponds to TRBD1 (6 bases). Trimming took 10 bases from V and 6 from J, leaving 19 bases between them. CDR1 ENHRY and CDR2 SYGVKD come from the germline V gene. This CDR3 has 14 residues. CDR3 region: CANQTGLGCNEQFF. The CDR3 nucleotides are TGTGCCAACCAAACAGGGCTAGGGTGCAATGAGCAGTTCTTC.

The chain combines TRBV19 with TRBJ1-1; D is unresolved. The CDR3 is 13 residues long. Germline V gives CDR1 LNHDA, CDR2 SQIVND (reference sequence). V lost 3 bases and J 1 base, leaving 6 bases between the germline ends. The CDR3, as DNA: TGTGCCAGTAGTATTGTCAGGAACACTGAAGCTTTCTTT. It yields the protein CASSIVRNTEAFF.

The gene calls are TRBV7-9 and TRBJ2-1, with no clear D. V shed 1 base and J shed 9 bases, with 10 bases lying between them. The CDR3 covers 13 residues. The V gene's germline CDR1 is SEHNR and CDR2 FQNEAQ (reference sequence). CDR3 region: CASSLVEWAEQFF. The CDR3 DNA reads TGTGCCAGCAGCTTAGTAGAGTGGGCTGAGCAGTTCTTC.

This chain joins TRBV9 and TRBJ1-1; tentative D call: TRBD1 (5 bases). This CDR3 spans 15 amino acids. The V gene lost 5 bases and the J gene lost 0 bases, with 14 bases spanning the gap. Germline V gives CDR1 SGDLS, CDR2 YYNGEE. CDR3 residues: CASRPSDSLNTEAFF. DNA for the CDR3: TGTGCCAGCAGACCCTCCGACAGTCTGAACACTGAAGCTTTCTTT. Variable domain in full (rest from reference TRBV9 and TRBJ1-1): DSGVTQTPKHLITATGQRVTLRCSPRSGDLSVYWYQQSLDQGLQFLIQYYNGEERAKGNILERFSAQQFPDLHSELNLSSLELGDSALYFCASRPSDSLNTEAFFGQGTRLTVV.

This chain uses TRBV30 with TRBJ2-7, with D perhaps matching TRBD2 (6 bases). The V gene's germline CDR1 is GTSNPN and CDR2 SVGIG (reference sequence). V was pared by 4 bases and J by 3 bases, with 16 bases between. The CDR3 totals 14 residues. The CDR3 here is CAWNLGGELYEQYF. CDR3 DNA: TGTGCCTGGAATCTCGGCGGGGAACTCTACGAGCAGTACTTC.

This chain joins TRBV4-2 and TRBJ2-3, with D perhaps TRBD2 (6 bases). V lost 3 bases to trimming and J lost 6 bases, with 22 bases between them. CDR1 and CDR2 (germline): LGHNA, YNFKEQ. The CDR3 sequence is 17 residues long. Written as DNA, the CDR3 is TGTGCCAGCAGCCAGGCGTTTGCGGGCGGGATCGGCGATACGCAGTATTTT. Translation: CASSQAFAGGIGDTQYF.

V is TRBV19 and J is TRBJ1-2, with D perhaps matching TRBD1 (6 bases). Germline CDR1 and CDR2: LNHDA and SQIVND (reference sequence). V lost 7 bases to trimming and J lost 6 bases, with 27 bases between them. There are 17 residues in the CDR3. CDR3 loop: CASTLPSAPGVKDGYTF. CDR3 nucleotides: TGTGCCAGTACCCTCCCCAGTGCTCCAGGGGTTAAAGATGGCTACACCTTC. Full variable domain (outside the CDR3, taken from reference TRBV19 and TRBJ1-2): DGGITQSPKYLFRKEGQNVTLSCEQNLNHDAMYWYRQDPGQGLRLIYYSQIVNDFQKGDIAEGYSVSREKKESFPLTVTSAQKNPTAFYLCASTLPSAPGVKDGYTFGSGTRLTVV.

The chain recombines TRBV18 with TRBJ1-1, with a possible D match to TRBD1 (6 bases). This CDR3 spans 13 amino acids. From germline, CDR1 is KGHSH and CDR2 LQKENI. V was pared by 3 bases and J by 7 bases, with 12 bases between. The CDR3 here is CASSPQEQGEAFF. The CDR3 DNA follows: TGTGCCAGCTCACCTCAGGAACAGGGTGAAGCTTTCTTT.

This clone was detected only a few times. The CDR3 bases are TGTGCCAGCAGTCCCGGGGGACCCACCGGGGAGCTGTTTTTT. This gives the protein CASSPGGPTGELFF. The chain carries TRBV6-4 and TRBJ2-2; perhaps TRBD2 as D (6 bases). Germline CDR1 reads MRHNA; CDR2 reads SNTAGT. V was pared by 5 bases and J by 4 bases, with 11 bases between. The CDR3 sequence is 14 residues long.

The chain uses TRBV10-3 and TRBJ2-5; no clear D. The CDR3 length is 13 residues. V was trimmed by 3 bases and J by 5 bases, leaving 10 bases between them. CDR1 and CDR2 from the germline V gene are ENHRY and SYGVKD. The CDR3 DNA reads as TGTGCCATCAGTGAAGTCTTACTGGAGACCCAGTACTTC. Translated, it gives CAISEVLLETQYF.

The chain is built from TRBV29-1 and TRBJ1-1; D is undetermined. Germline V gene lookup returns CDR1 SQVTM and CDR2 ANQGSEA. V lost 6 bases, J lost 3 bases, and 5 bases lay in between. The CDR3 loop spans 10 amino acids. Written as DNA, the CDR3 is TGCAGCGTCTTTTACACTGAAGCTTTCTTT. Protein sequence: CSVFYTEAFF.

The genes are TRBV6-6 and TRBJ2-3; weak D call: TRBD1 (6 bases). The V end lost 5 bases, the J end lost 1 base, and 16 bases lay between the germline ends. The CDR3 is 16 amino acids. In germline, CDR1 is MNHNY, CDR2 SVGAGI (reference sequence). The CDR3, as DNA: TGTGCCAGCAGTGACTGGACAGTTCGGGGCACAGATACGCAGTATTTT. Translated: CASSDWTVRGTDTQYF.

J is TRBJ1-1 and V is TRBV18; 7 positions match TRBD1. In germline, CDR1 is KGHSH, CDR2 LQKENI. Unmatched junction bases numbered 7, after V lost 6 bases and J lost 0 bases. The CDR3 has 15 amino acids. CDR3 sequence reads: CASSPPGTVNTEAFF. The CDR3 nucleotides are TGTGCCAGCTCTCCCCCCGGGACAGTGAACACTGAAGCTTTCTTT.

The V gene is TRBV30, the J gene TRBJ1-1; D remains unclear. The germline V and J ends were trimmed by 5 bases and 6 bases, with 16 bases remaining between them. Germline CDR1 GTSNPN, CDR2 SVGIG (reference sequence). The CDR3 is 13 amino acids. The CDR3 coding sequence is TGTGCCTGGGGTGGTCGCGGGATCCCTGAAGCTTTCTTT. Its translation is CAWGGRGIPEAFF.

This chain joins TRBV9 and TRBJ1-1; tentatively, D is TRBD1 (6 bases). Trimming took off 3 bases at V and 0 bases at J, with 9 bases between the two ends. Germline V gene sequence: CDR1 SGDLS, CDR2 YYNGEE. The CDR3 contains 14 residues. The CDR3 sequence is CASSARTVNTEAFF. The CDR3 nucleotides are TGTGCCAGCAGCGCGAGGACAGTGAACACTGAAGCTTTCTTT.

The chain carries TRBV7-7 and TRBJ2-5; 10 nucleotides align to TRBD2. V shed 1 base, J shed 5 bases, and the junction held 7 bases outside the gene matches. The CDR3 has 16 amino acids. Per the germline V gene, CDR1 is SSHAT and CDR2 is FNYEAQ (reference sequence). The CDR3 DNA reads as TGTGCCAGCAGCTTAGGATTAGCGGGAGGTCGGGAGACCCAGTACTTC. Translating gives CASSLGLAGGRETQYF.

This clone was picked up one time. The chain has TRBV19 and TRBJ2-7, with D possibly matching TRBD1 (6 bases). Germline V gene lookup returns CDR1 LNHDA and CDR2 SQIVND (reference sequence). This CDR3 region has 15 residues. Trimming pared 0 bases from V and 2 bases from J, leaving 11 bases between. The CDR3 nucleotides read TGTGCCAGTAGTATAGACAGGGGACCCACCTACGAGCAGTACTTC. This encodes CASSIDRGPTYEQYF.

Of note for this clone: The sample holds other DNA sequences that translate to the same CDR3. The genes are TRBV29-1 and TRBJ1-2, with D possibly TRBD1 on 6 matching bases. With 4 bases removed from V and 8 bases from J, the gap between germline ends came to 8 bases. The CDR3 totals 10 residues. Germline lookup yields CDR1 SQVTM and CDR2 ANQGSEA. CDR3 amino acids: CSVVQGGYTF. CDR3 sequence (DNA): TGCAGCGTTGTTCAGGGGGGCTACACCTTC.

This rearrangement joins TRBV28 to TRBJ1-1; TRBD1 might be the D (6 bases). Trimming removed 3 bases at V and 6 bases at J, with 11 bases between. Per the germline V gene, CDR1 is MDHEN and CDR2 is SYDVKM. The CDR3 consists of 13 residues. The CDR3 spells CASSFAGDPEAFF. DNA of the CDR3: TGTGCCAGCAGTTTTGCAGGGGACCCTGAAGCTTTCTTT.

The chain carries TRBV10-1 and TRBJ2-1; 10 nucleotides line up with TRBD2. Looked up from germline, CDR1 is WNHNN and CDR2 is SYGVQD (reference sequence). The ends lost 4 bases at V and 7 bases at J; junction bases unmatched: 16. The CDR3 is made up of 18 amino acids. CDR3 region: CASSVNSGGSPGRNEQFF. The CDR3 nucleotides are TGCGCCAGCAGTGTGAATAGCGGGGGGTCACCAGGGAGAAATGAGCAGTTCTTC.

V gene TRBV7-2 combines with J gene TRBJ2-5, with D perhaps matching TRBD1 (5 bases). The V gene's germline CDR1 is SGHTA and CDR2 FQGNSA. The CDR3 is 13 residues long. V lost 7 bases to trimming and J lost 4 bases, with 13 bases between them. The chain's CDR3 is CASNRQNLETQYF. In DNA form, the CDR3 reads TGTGCCAGCAACAGACAGAACCTAGAGACCCAGTACTTC.